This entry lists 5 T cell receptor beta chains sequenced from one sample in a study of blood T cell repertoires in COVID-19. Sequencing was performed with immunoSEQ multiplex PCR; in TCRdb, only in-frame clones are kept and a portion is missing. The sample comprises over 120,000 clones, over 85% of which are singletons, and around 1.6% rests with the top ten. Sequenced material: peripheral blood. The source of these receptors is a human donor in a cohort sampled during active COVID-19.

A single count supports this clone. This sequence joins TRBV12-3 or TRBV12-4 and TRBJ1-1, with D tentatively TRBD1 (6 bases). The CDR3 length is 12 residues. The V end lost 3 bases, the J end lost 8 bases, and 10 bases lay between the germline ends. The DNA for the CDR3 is TGTGCCAGCAGTTTGTCCGGGACAGAAGCTTTCTTT. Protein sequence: CASSLSGTEAFF.

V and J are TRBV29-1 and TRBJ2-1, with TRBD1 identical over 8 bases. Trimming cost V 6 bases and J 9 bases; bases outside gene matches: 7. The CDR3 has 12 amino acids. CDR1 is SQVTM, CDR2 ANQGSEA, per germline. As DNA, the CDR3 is TGCAGCGTGCTGGACAGGGCATTTGAGCAGTTCTTC. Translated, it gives CSVLDRAFEQFF.

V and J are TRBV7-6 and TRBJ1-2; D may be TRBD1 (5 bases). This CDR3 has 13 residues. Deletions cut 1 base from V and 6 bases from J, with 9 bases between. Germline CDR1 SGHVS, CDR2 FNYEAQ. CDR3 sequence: CASSLVQGNGYTF. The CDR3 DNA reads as TGTGCCAGCAGCTTAGTCCAGGGTAATGGCTACACCTTC.

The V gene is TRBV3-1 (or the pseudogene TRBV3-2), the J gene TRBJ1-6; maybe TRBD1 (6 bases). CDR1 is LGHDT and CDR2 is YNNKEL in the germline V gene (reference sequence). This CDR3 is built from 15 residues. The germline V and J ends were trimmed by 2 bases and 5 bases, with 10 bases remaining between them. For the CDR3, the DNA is TGTGCCAGCAGCCAAAGTACAGGGAATAATTCACCCCTCCACTTT. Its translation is CASSQSTGNNSPLHF.

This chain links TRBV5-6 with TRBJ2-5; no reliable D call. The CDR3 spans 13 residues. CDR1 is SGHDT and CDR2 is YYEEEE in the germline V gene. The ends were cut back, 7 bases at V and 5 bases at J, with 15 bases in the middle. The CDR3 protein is CASLLLDGETQYF. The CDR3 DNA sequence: TGTGCCAGCCTACTACTTGACGGTGAGACCCAGTACTTC.